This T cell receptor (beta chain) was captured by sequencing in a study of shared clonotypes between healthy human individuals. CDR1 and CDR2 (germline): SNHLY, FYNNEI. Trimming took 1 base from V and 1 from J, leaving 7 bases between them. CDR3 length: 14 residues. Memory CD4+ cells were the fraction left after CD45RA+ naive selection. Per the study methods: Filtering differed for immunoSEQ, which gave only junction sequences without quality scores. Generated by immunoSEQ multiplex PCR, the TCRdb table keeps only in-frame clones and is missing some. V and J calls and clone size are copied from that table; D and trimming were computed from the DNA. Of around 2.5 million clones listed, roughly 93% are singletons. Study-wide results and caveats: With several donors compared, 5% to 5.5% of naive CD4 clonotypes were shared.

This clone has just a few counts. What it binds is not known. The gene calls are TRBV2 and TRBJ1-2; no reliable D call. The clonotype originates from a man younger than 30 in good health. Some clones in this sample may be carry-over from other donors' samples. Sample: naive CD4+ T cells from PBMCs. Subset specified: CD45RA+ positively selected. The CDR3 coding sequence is TGTGCCAGCAGTGAAGGTGCCAGTAACTATGGCTACACCTTC. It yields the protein CASSEGASNYGYTF.